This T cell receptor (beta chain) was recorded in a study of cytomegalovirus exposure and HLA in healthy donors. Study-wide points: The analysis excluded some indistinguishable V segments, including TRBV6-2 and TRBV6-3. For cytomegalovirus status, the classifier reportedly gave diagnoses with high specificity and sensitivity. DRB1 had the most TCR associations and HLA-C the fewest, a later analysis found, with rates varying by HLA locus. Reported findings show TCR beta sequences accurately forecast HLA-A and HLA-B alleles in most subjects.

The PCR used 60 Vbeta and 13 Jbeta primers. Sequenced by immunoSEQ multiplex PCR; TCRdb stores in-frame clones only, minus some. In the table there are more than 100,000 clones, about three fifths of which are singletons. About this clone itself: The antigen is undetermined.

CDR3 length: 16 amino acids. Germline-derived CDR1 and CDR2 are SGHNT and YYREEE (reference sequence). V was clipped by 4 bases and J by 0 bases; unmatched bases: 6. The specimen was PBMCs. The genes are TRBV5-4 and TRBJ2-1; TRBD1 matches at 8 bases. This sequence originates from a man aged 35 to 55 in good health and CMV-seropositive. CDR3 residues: CASSLKTGASYNEQFF. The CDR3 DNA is TGTGCCAGCAGCCTAAAGACAGGGGCCTCCTACAATGAGCAGTTCTTC.